Below are 26 T cell receptor beta chains sequenced from a single sample in a study of CD8 T cells in Susac syndrome. Random hexamers primed reverse transcription of about 0.5 to 1 ug RNA. TCRdb re-called the immunoSEQ multiplex PCR reads with MiXCR, one entry per CDR3 protein. The sample includes 150,000 to 200,000 distinct CDR3 sequences, just under 95% of them seen just once. Sequenced material: CD4+ T cells from PBMCs. All receptors come from a human donor in good health.

The chain joins TRBV20-1 to TRBJ2-3, with TRBD1 identical over 9 bases. V dropped 0 bases and J dropped 4; count of bases not matched to a gene: 8. The CDR3 sequence is 16 residues long. Per germline, CDR1 DFQATT and CDR2 SNEGSKA (reference sequence). CDR3 region: CSARDRGTGYADTQYF. CDR3 nucleotides: TGCAGTGCTAGAGATCGAGGGACAGGGTACGCAGATACGCAGTATTTT.

This chain uses TRBV3-1 with TRBJ1-2; D is unclear. The CDR3 has 13 amino acids. Trimming took 0 bases from V and 6 from J, leaving 8 bases between them. Looked up from germline, CDR1 is LGHDT and CDR2 is YNNKEL (reference sequence). The CDR3 reads CASSQDYTHGYTF. Here the CDR3 DNA reads TGTGCCAGCAGCCAAGATTACACCCATGGCTACACCTTC.

This clonotype has just one count. The chain combines TRBV5-1 with TRBJ2-7; a possible D gene is TRBD2 (5 bases). CDR1 and CDR2 from the germline V gene are SGHRS and YFSETQ. The CDR3 extends over 14 amino acids. The ends were cut back, 5 bases at V and 3 bases at J, with 15 bases in the middle. The CDR3 sequence is CASSDSPGFYEQYF. In DNA form, the CDR3 reads TGCGCCAGCAGTGATTCCCCGGGATTCTACGAGCAGTACTTC. The complete variable domain, with remaining parts taken from reference TRBV5-1 and TRBJ2-7, reads KAGVTQTPRYLIKTRGQQVTLSCSPISGHRSVSWYQQTPGQGLQFLFEYFSETQRNKGNFPGRFSGRQFSNSRSEMNVSTLELGDSALYLCASSDSPGFYEQYFGPGTRLTVT.

The chain employs TRBV7-7 and TRBJ2-5; 7 bases fit TRBD2. J was trimmed by 7 bases and V by 5 bases; bases with no gene match: 10. This CDR3 comprises 14 residues. Germline V gene data show CDR1 as SSHAT and CDR2 as FNYEAQ (reference sequence). The CDR3 protein is CASSPERGVGTQYF. CDR3 in DNA: TGTGCCAGCAGCCCCGAGCGGGGAGTCGGGACCCAGTACTTC.

This chain joins TRBV5-1 and TRBJ2-3; 10 bases map to TRBD2. The CDR3 is made up of 15 amino acids. Germline CDR1 SGHRS, CDR2 YFSETQ. Losses at the gene ends were 2 bases for V and 1 base for J; bases not matched to a gene: 1. This CDR3 reads CASSFGLAGTDTQYF. The CDR3 bases are TGCGCCAGCAGCTTTGGACTAGCGGGCACAGATACGCAGTATTTT.

The gene calls are TRBV6-2 or TRBV6-3 and TRBJ1-2, with D perhaps matching TRBD1 (5 bases). CDR3 length: 14 amino acids. V was shortened by 4 bases and J by 5 bases, with 14 bases between the two germline ends. CDR1 MNHEY and CDR2 SVGEGT come from the germline V gene. This CDR3 is CASSWGVGRYGYTF. The CDR3 DNA follows: TGTGCCAGCAGTTGGGGGGTCGGGAGATATGGCTACACCTTC.

The chain couples TRBV12-5 to TRBJ1-1; no definite D call. Germline CDR1 is LGHNT and CDR2 is FRNRAP. The CDR3 consists of 15 residues. The V and J ends lost 4 bases and 4 bases respectively, with 16 bases between them. CDR3 DNA sequence: TGTGCTAGTGGTTCCAACCGCGGGGTTGGCACTGAAGCTTTCTTT. Residues: CASGSNRGVGTEAFF. Supplemented by reference TRBV12-5 and TRBJ1-1, the full variable domain reads DARVTQTPRHKVTEMGQEVTMRCQPILGHNTVFWYRQTMMQGLELLAYFRNRAPLDDSGMPKDRFSAEMPDATLATLKIQPSEPRDSAVYFCASGSNRGVGTEAFFGQGTRLTVV.

This chain connects TRBV10-3 to TRBJ2-3; 8 bases are a match to TRBD2. The ends lost 4 bases at V and 7 bases at J; junction bases unmatched: 13. Germline loops: CDR1 ENHRY, CDR2 SYGVKD. The CDR3 sequence is 16 residues long. CDR3 coding DNA: TGTGCCATCAGTGGAGTAATCGGGGGGGCCGGGTATACGCAGTATTTT. It encodes CAISGVIGGAGYTQYF.

The genes are TRBV5-1 and TRBJ2-7; 10 bases map to TRBD1. Germline V gives CDR1 SGHRS, CDR2 YFSETQ. V was clipped by 3 bases and J by 6 bases; unmatched bases: 6. The CDR3 has 14 residues. The chain's CDR3 is CASSSVTGGSEQYF. The CDR3 DNA reads as TGCGCCAGCAGCTCGGTGACAGGGGGCTCCGAGCAGTACTTC.

This chain's CDR3 is CASSRLTLYEQYF. The CDR3, as DNA: TGTGCCAGCAGTCGATTAACCCTCTACGAGCAGTACTTC. This chain links TRBV7-2 with TRBJ2-7; D not certain. The CDR3 sequence is 13 residues long. Per germline, CDR1 SGHTA and CDR2 FQGNSA. Trimming shortened V by 6 bases and J by 3 bases, and 12 bases separated the two germline ends.

This chain links TRBV10-3 with TRBJ2-3, with D perhaps matching TRBD2 (5 bases). Trimming left V 6 bases short and J 3 bases short, with 10 bases between. The CDR3 runs to 13 residues. Germline V gene sequence: CDR1 ENHRY, CDR2 SYGVKD. CDR3 loop: CAIRDSATDTQYF. CDR3 DNA: TGTGCCATCAGGGACTCGGCGACAGATACGCAGTATTTT.

The chain couples TRBV19 to TRBJ2-7; 9 positions match TRBD1. Germline CDR1 is LNHDA and CDR2 is SQIVND (reference sequence). The CDR3 spans 11 residues. Trimming at V came to 10 bases and at J to 7 bases, leaving 5 bases not matched to a gene. CDR3 sequence: CATMTGGEQYF. For the CDR3, the DNA is TGTGCCACTATGACAGGGGGAGAGCAGTACTTC. Full variable domain (missing parts from reference TRBV19 and TRBJ2-7): DGGITQSPKYLFRKEGQNVTLSCEQNLNHDAMYWYRQDPGQGLRLIYYSQIVNDFQKGDIAEGYSVSREKKESFPLTVTSAQKNPTAFYLCATMTGGEQYFGPGTRLTVT.

The chain joins TRBV20-1 to TRBJ2-2, with D tentatively TRBD1 or TRBD2 (5 bases each). V gave up 7 bases and J gave up 5 bases, with 14 bases separating them. The length of the CDR3 is 13 residues. Germline V gene sequence: CDR1 DFQATT, CDR2 SNEGSKA (reference sequence). The CDR3 spells CSVRARGTGELFF. In DNA form, the CDR3 reads TGCAGTGTCAGAGCGAGGGGAACCGGGGAGCTGTTTTTT.

The rearrangement joins TRBV15 to TRBJ1-1, with 7 bases aligning to TRBD1. V shed 2 bases and J 0 bases; nucleotides not matched to a gene: 6. The CDR3 runs to 16 residues. The germline V gene encodes CDR1 LNHNV and CDR2 YYDKDF (reference sequence). The DNA of the CDR3 is TGTGCCACCAGCAGACCAACGACAGGGTTGAACACTGAAGCTTTCTTT. It translates to CATSRPTTGLNTEAFF.

This clonotype was picked up a small number of times. DNA for the CDR3: TGTGCCAGCAGTTTAGGGGAGAACACTGAAGCTTTCTTT. Its translation: CASSLGENTEAFF. The chain joins TRBV12-3 or TRBV12-4 to TRBJ1-1; D is undetermined. V lost 1 base, J lost 1 base, and 4 bases lay in between. This CDR3 spans 13 amino acids.

The gene calls are TRBV4-1 and TRBJ1-5; 12 bases align to TRBD1. Germline CDR1 MGHRA, CDR2 YSYEKL. The CDR3 is 16 amino acids. V trimming: 4 bases; J trimming: 6 bases; junction bases outside the gene matches: 7. The CDR3 loop is CASSPFGTGGSQPQHF. For the CDR3, the DNA is TGCGCCAGCAGCCCGTTCGGGACAGGGGGCAGTCAGCCCCAGCATTTT.

This chain uses TRBV12-3 or TRBV12-4 with TRBJ1-1; D call uncertain. The length of the CDR3 is 14 residues. The V gene lost 0 bases and the J gene lost 3 bases, with 8 bases spanning the gap. CDR3 loop: CASSLARRDTEAFF. DNA for the CDR3: TGTGCCAGCAGTTTAGCGCGAAGGGACACTGAAGCTTTCTTT.

The chain employs TRBV29-1 and TRBJ1-1, with D tentatively TRBD1 (5 bases). This CDR3 region has 11 residues. CDR1 SQVTM and CDR2 ANQGSEA come from the germline V gene. The germline V and J ends were trimmed by 4 bases and 4 bases, with 7 bases remaining between them. CDR3 residues: CSVGQGTEAFF. The DNA of the CDR3 is TGCAGCGTTGGGCAGGGCACTGAAGCTTTCTTT.

The V call is TRBV6-6, the J call TRBJ2-7; 9 bases agree with TRBD1. After removal of 7 bases from V and 1 base from J, the junction contained 5 bases not matched to a gene. From germline, CDR1 is MNHNY and CDR2 SVGAGI (reference sequence). CDR3 length equals 14 residues. In DNA, the CDR3 is TGTGCCAGCAAGCGAGGACAGGGGTCCTACGAGCAGTACTTC. Encoded protein: CASKRGQGSYEQYF.

The genes are TRBV7-9 and TRBJ2-2, with TRBD2 as a possible D gene (5 bases). The V end was cut by 5 bases, the J end by 6 bases, with 22 bases between. The CDR3 length is 17 residues. Germline V CDR1 and CDR2: SEHNR, FQNEAQ (reference sequence). The CDR3 DNA is TGTGCCAGCAGCCCCTCCCCGAGGGCTGGATTAGCCGGGGAGCTGTTTTTT. This translates into CASSPSPRAGLAGELFF.

CDR3 bases: TGTGCCAGCCTAGTGATGTACAATGAGCAGTTCTTC. Translation: CASLVMYNEQFF. J is TRBJ2-1 and V is TRBV2; D ambiguous. Trimming removed 8 bases from V and 4 bases from J, with 9 bases in between. The CDR3 consists of 12 residues. Per the germline V gene, CDR1 is SNHLY and CDR2 is FYNNEI.

The rearrangement links TRBV10-3 to TRBJ2-7, with a tentative D call TRBD2 (7 bases). Germline V gene sequence: CDR1 ENHRY, CDR2 SYGVKD. The CDR3 runs 14 residues. Trimming pared 7 bases from V and 6 bases from J, leaving 19 bases between. The CDR3 nucleotides read TGTGCCATCACCCGCGGGGGCAGAACTAGCGAGCAGTACTTC. Its translation is CAITRGGRTSEQYF.

The chain couples TRBV7-2 to TRBJ2-5, with TRBD1 matching over 7 bases. After removal of 1 base from V and 5 bases from J, the junction contained 10 bases not matched to a gene. The CDR3 is 16 residues long. The germline CDR1 and CDR2 sequences are SGHTA and FQGNSA. The CDR3 loop is CASSLDPISRGETQYF. CDR3 bases: TGTGCCAGCAGCTTAGACCCTATCTCCAGGGGGGAGACCCAGTACTTC.

The chain carries TRBV29-1 and TRBJ1-2, with TRBD1 as a possible D gene (5 bases). V was pared by 3 bases and J by 4 bases, with 12 bases between. CDR1 and CDR2 (germline): SQVTM, ANQGSEA. The CDR3 consists of 13 residues. The CDR3 loop reads CSVEAGSAYGYTF. The CDR3 DNA follows: TGCAGCGTTGAGGCAGGGTCGGCCTATGGCTACACCTTC.

This clonotype appeared once. The chain has TRBV4-1 and TRBJ1-5, with TRBD1 as a possible D gene (5 bases). The CDR3 consists of 14 residues. Germline V gene data show CDR1 as MGHRA and CDR2 as YSYEKL. V lost 0 bases and J lost 7, with 10 bases in between. This CDR3 is CASSQDREDQPQHF. In DNA, the CDR3 is TGCGCCAGCAGCCAAGACAGGGAGGACCAGCCCCAGCATTTT.

The chain is built from TRBV29-1 and TRBJ2-1, with 11 bases matching TRBD2. Losses at the gene ends were 8 bases for V and 7 bases for J; bases not matched to a gene: 4. Germline assignment: CDR1 SQVTM and CDR2 ANQGSEA. The CDR3 length is 12 residues. In nucleotides, the CDR3 is TGCAGCTCCGGGACTAGCGGTAATGAGCAGTTCTTC. Amino acid sequence: CSSGTSGNEQFF.